This record covers a single T cell receptor (beta chain). The data originate from a study of blood T cell repertoires in COVID-19. Looking at the study overall: COVID-19 samples from acute and convalescent phases originated in the United States, Italy and Spain. From T cells, B-cell-depleted T cells, or PBMCs came the material, which was cDNA or gDNA.

This CDR3 comprises 14 residues. The germline V gene encodes CDR1 SGHRS and CDR2 YFSETQ. Trimming removed 0 bases from V and 6 bases from J, with 10 bases in between. As processed by the authors: Reference gene primer amplification gave nucleated cell count estimates. Profiled with immunoSEQ multiplex PCR; TCRdb holds only in-frame clones, not every one. The V and J calls and the clone size are those of that table, but D and trimming were determined from the DNA. The sample yields 150,000 to 200,000 clones, approximately 88% seen once. This receptor was obtained from a man in his sixties with acute or convalescent COVID-19. The sequenced material came from peripheral blood. The chain couples TRBV5-1 to TRBJ1-5, with D possibly being TRBD1 (5 bases). CDR3 loop: CASSLAGLSQPQHF. For the CDR3, the DNA is TGCGCCAGCAGCTTGGCAGGGTTGAGTCAGCCCCAGCATTTT.